This T cell receptor beta chain was sequenced in a study of cytomegalovirus exposure and HLA in healthy donors. Overall study findings and caveats: The records held CMV serostatus as the only immune exposure information. Analysis was carried out at a later point, and it linked a missense DCLRE1C variant to TCR beta V- and J-gene trimming.

V lost 4 bases and J lost 9; bases outside the gene matches: 7. The V gene's germline CDR1 is LNHNV and CDR2 YYDKDF (reference sequence). CDR3 size: 14 residues. Only a few counts were recorded for this clone. Its antigen is not identified. PCR was performed using 60 Vbeta and 13 Jbeta primers. In the authors' workflow: Approximately 73 million unique TCR beta chains, roughly 10 million shared, were counted in a later analysis. Repertoires were generated with immunoSEQ multiplex PCR, while TCRdb's copy carries only in-frame clones and drops some. The V and J calls and clone size were taken over from that table, and D and trimming were inferred from the DNA. The sample has around 55,000 clones, 75% to 80% seen once.

The sample comprised PBMCs. The rearrangement joins TRBV15 to TRBJ2-1; TRBD2 matches 9 bases. The TCR sequence derives from a female donor in good health and CMV-seronegative. The CDR3 DNA follows: TGTGCCACCAGCATGTTAGCGGGAGTGACTGAGCAGTTCTTC. Translation: CATSMLAGVTEQFF. The full variable domain, with the rest looked up from reference TRBV15 and TRBJ2-1, is DAMVIQNPRYQVTQFGKPVTLSCSQTLNHNVMYWYQQKSSQAPKLLFHYYDKDFNNEADTPDNFQSRRPNTSFCFLDIRSPGLGDTAMYLCATSMLAGVTEQFFGPGTRLTVL.